The text below deals with one T cell receptor (beta chain). Its antigen is as yet unknown. A much bigger clone sits one base away, suggesting this may be a read error. The TCRbeta library was prepared with unique molecular identifiers. One entry per CDR3 protein, called by TCRdb with MiXCR from the PCR reads. The sample holds approximately 290,000 distinct CDR3 sequences, 11% seen once. This sample was taken from a study of T-cell reconstitution after alpha-beta-depleted transplantation in children. Notes on the study in general: The authors attributed T-cell counts and diversity one year after transplant mostly to newly produced T cells. As was reported, about two months after transplant, alpha-beta T cells came from several hundred expanded graft clones. In some patients, recipient T cells and intrathymic progenitors surviving conditioning explained high day-60 diversity.

The CDR3 extends over 13 amino acids. CDR1 and CDR2 from the germline V gene are GTSNPN and SVGIG (reference sequence). J is TRBJ1-2 and V is TRBV30; no firm D call. Sequenced material: peripheral blood, taken 180 days after TCRalphabeta/CD19-depleted stem cell transplant. This receptor was obtained from a male patient aged 2 to 9 who had a stem cell transplant for chronic granulomatous disease, so the T cells may come from the graft donor. This chain's CDR3 is CALSPGHGRGYTF. CDR3 nucleotide sequence: TGTGCCTTGAGTCCGGGCCATGGGAGAGGCTACACCTTC.